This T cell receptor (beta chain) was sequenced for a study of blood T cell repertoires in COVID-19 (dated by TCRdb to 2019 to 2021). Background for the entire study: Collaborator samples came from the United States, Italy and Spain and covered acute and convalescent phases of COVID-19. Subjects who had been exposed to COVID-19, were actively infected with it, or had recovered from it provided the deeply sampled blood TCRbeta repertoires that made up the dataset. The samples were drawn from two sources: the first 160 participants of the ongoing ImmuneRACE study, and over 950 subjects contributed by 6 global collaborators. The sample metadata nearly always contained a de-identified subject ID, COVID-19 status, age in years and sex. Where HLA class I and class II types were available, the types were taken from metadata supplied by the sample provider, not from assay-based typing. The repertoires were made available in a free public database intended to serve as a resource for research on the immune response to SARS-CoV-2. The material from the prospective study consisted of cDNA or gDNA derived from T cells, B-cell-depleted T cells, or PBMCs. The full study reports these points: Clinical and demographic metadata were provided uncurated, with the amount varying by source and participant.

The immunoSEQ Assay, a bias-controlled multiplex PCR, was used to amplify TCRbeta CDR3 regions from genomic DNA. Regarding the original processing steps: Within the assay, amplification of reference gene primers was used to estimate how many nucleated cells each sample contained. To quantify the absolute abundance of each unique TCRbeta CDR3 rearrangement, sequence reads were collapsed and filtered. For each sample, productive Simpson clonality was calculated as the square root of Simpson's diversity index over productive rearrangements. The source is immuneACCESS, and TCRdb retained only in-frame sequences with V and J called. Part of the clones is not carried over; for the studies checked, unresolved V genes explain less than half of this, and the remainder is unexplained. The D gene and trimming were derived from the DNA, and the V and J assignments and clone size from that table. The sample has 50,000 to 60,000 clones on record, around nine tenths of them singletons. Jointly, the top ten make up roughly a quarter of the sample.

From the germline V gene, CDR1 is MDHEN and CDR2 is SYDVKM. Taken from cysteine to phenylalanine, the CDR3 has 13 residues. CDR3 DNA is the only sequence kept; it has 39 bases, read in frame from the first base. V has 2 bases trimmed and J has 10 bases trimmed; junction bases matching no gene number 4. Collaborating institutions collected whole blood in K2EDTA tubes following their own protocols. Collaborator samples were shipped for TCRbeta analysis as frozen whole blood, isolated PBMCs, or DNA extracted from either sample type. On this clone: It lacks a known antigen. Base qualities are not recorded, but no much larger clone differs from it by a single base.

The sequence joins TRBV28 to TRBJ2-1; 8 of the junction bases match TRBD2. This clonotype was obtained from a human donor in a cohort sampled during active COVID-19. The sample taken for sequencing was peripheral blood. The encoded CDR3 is CASSLAGGDEQFF. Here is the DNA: TGTGCCAGCAGTTTAGCGGGGGGCGACGAGCAGTTCTTC.